These T cell receptor beta chains were read from a single sample in a study of CD8 T cells in Susac syndrome. TCRdb analysed the immunoSEQ multiplex PCR reads with MiXCR anew, one entry per CDR3 protein. The sample holds approximately 170,000 distinct CDR3 sequences, less than 95% seen once. Material for sequencing was CD4+ T cells from PBMCs. The receptors come from a human donor with multiple sclerosis. CDR3s include the opening cysteine and the closing phenylalanine or tryptophan. D genes are given only for firm matches. Not every row has a clone size; where given, it reads once, few, many or a size class.

v_gene	abundance	d_gene	j_gene	CDR3aa	CDR3nt
TRBV3-1	NA	NA	TRBJ2-1	CASSQDRGEQFF	TGTGCCAGCAGCCAAGATCGAGGAGAGCAGTTCTTC
TRBV12-3/TRBV12-4	NA	TRBD2	TRBJ2-2	CASRPTSENTGELFF	TGTGCCAGCAGACCGACTAGCGAAAACACCGGGGAGCTGTTTTTT
TRBV11-2	NA	TRBD1	TRBJ1-1	CASSIQTGTNTEAFF	TGTGCCAGCAGCATTCAGACAGGGACGAACACTGAAGCTTTCTTT
TRBV7-9	NA	NA	TRBJ1-1	CASSLPGSEAFF	TGTGCCAGCAGCTTACCGGGGTCTGAAGCTTTCTTT
TRBV19	NA	TRBD1	TRBJ2-7	CASKPGGSYEQYF	TGTGCCAGTAAGCCAGGGGGCTCCTACGAGCAGTACTTC
TRBV29-1	NA	NA	TRBJ2-1	CSVGPADSYNEQFF	TGCAGCGTGGGCCCAGCGGACTCCTACAATGAGCAGTTCTTC
TRBV7-2	once	NA	TRBJ2-5	CASSFQDGETQYF	TGTGCCAGCAGCTTCCAGGACGGCGAGACCCAGTACTTC
TRBV12-3/TRBV12-4	few	TRBD2	TRBJ2-1	CASSLGSGSSYNEQFF	TGTGCCAGCAGTTTAGGTAGCGGGAGCTCCTACAATGAGCAGTTCTTC
TRBV18	once	NA	TRBJ1-1	CASSLDGRYTEAFF	TGTGCCAGCTCACTCGATGGGCGGTACACTGAAGCTTTCTTT
TRBV10-3	NA	NA	TRBJ2-5	CAISSQETQYF	TGTGCCATCAGTAGTCAAGAGACCCAGTACTTC
TRBV29-1	NA	NA	TRBJ2-1	CSVEARGQYNEQFF	TGCAGCGTTGAAGCTCGCGGACAGTACAATGAGCAGTTCTTC
TRBV7-9	NA	NA	TRBJ1-5	CASSSWGRQGNSNQPQHF	TGTGCCAGCAGCTCCTGGGGTCGGCAGGGAAATAGCAATCAGCCCCAGCATTTT
TRBV7-8	NA	TRBD1	TRBJ2-2	CASSLVRGQGGELFF	TGTGCCAGCAGCTTAGTGAGGGGGCAGGGCGGGGAGCTGTTTTTT
TRBV12-5	NA	TRBD1	TRBJ2-5	CASGFAGGQETQYF	TGTGCTAGTGGTTTTGCAGGGGGCCAAGAGACCCAGTACTTC
TRBV12-3/TRBV12-4	NA	TRBD1	TRBJ2-7	CASSSDRAAYHEQYF	TGTGCCAGCAGCTCGGACAGGGCGGCGTACCACGAGCAGTACTTC
TRBV6-5	NA	NA	TRBJ2-1	CASSYPGRNEQFF	TGTGCCAGCAGTTACCCGGGGAGGAATGAGCAGTTCTTC
TRBV7-9	NA	TRBD1	TRBJ2-5	CASSALDRGQSETQYF	TGTGCCAGCAGCGCACTGGACAGGGGGCAATCGGAGACCCAGTACTTC
TRBV14	NA	NA	TRBJ1-2	CASSQDTAYGYTF	TGTGCCAGCAGCCAAGATACCGCCTATGGCTACACCTTC
TRBV19	NA	NA	TRBJ2-3	CASSMGFSGYTDTQYF	TGTGCCAGTAGTATGGGGTTTAGCGGCTACACAGATACGCAGTATTTT
TRBV27	few	NA	TRBJ2-3	CASSFSGTDTQYF	TGTGCCAGCAGTTTTAGTGGCACAGATACGCAGTATTTT
TRBV12-3/TRBV12-4	NA	TRBD1	TRBJ1-1	CASSLWDRGFFF	TGTGCCAGCAGTTTATGGGACAGGGGATTTTTCTTT
TRBV11-2	NA	NA	TRBJ1-3	CASSSSLGNTIYF	TGTGCCAGCAGCTCCTCGCTCGGAAACACCATATATTTT
TRBV19	NA	NA	TRBJ1-1	CASRWGRRTEAFF	TGTGCCAGTAGATGGGGCAGGCGGACTGAAGCTTTCTTT
TRBV30	NA	NA	TRBJ2-7	CAWSRDWTYEQYF	TGTGCCTGGAGTAGGGACTGGACCTACGAGCAGTACTTC
TRBV5-6	NA	TRBD1	TRBJ2-7	CASSLPGTGGYEQYF	TGTGCCAGCAGCTTGCCAGGGACAGGGGGCTACGAGCAGTACTTC
TRBV20-1	NA	NA	TRBJ2-7	CSARGTGYTYEQYF	TGCAGTGCTAGAGGCACGGGTTACACCTACGAGCAGTACTTC